Reported below is one TCR beta chain. Its specificity is not known. Indicated treatment: 15 to 20 received Ad26.COV2.S at low or high dose, single or two shots; 5 received placebo; per-sample allocation not given. After the first vaccine or placebo injection, samples were drawn on day 63. Donation was by an adult aged 18-55 years who was in Boston. The sample comes from a study of Ad26.COV2.S vaccination and SARS-CoV-2 variants. Whole-study context: By the intramuscular route, Ad26.COV2.S was given once, or twice 56 days apart. Study conclusions and caveats: CD8+ and CD4+ T cells specific for spike reportedly responded with substantial breadth after vaccination.

The CDR3 extends over 16 amino acids. Per germline, CDR1 SEHNR and CDR2 FQNEAQ (reference sequence). V was pared by 4 bases and J by 4 bases, with 6 bases of the junction left unmatched. Clones were sequenced by immunoSEQ multiplex PCR, and TCRdb holds only the in-frame ones, with some missing. The sample consists of about 250,000 clones, around nine tenths of them appearing once. The clonotype originates from a person between 18 and 60 years old who received the Ad26.COV2.S COVID-19 vaccine or a placebo. The J gene is TRBJ2-2, the V gene TRBV7-9, with 10 bases lining up with TRBD2. The source material was peripheral blood, sampled in a trial of Ad26.COV2.S vaccine versus placebo. The CDR3 DNA is TGTGCCAGCAGCTCCGGGACTAGCGTACTCACCGGGGAGCTGTTTTTT. This codes for CASSSGTSVLTGELFF.